This is a list of T cell receptor beta chains from one sample in a study of T cells in Graves' hyperthyroidism and ophthalmopathy. TCRdb re-derived calls from the multiplex PCR reads in MiXCR, one entry per CDR3 protein. The sample holds 300,000 to 450,000 distinct CDR3 sequences, roughly 15% seen once. The sequencing sample was made of blood. The receptors stem from a woman aged 30 to 39 with Graves' ophthalmopathy. CDR3s include the opening cysteine and the closing phenylalanine or tryptophan. The D gene is left open where the match is weak. Clone size is shown for a subset of rows, as once, few, many or a class of expanded clone.

>TRBJ2-1|-|TRBV12-3/TRBV12-4|TRBD2
TGTGCCAGCAGTACTAGCGGGAGGGCCTCTGGTGAGCAGTTCTTC
CASSTSGRASGEQFF
>TRBJ2-3|-|TRBV28|TRBD2
TGTGCCAGCATCCAGAACCCGGGACTAGCGGGGGGGTGGGCACATAACACAGATACGCAGTATTTT
CASIQNPGLAGGWAHNTDTQYF
>TRBJ1-1|many|TRBV28|-
TGTGCCAGCAGTCTGCGGGGCGGTAAGAACACTGAAGCTTTCTTT
CASSLRGGKNTEAFF
>TRBJ1-1|-|TRBV5-1|TRBD1
TGCGCCAGCAGCCCCAGGGGGGCGAACACTGAAGCTTTCTTT
CASSPRGANTEAFF
>TRBJ1-5|many|TRBV2|TRBD1
TGTGCCAGCAGGCTGGGACAGATTAGCAATCAGCCCCAGCATTTT
CASRLGQISNQPQHF
>TRBJ2-3|many|TRBV6-2/TRBV6-3|TRBD2
TGTGCCAGCAGTTACCGTGCGGGGGGACGCACAGATACGCAGTATTTT
CASSYRAGGRTDTQYF
>TRBJ1-5|many|TRBV30|-
TGTGCCTGGAGCCAGGACGGTGGCAATCAGCCCCAGCATTTT
CAWSQDGGNQPQHF
>TRBJ2-3|many|TRBV5-1|-
TGCGCCAGCAGCTCCGCTAGCACAGATACGCAGTATTTT
CASSSASTDTQYF
>TRBJ1-2|few|TRBV5-1|-
TGCGCCAGCAGCTTGGAGACAGCTCTTAACTATGGCTACACCTTC
CASSLETALNYGYTF
>TRBJ1-1|many|TRBV19|-
TGTGCCAGTAGTATCTTGTTGAACACTGAAGCTTTCTTT
CASSILLNTEAFF
>TRBJ1-1|-|TRBV5-5|TRBD1
TGTGCCAGCAGTCTCCTGAGACAGGGATTTTTAGCCACTGAAGCTTTCTTT
CASSLLRQGFLATEAFF
>TRBJ2-2|few|TRBV29-1|-
TGCAGCGTTGCCGGGGGTAGGGGTGATACCGGGGAGCTGTTTTTT
CSVAGGRGDTGELFF
>TRBJ2-1|few|TRBV9|TRBD2
TGTGCCAGCAGCGTAGTACTAGCGAACAATGAGCAGTTCTTC
CASSVVLANNEQFF
>TRBJ1-1|-|TRBV19|-
TGTGCCAGTAGTCTAAAGAAAACCGGCACTGAAGCTTTCTTT
CASSLKKTGTEAFF
>TRBJ1-2|many|TRBV18|-
TGTGCCAGCTCCTCAAGTTCAAACTATGGCTACACCTTC
CASSSSSNYGYTF
>TRBJ2-7|many|TRBV29-1|-
TGCAGCGTCCGGGACTACGAGCAGTACTTC
CSVRDYEQYF
>TRBJ1-2|many|TRBV20-1|TRBD1
TGCAGTGCTCACGATTTACAGGGGCGGGATGGCTACACCTTC
CSAHDLQGRDGYTF
>TRBJ2-2|few|TRBV7-9|-
TGTGCCAGCAGCTCGGCGGGCCCGACCGGGGAGCTGTTTTTT
CASSSAGPTGELFF
>TRBJ2-7|many|TRBV20-1|-
TGCAGTGCTTCAACCTCGACGGAATGGCAGTACTTC
CSASTSTEWQYF
>TRBJ2-5|many|TRBV12-3/TRBV12-4|-
TGTGCCAGCAGTCCAGAGGACCTCCTCCAAGAGACCCAGTACTTC
CASSPEDLLQETQYF
>TRBJ2-1|-|TRBV3-1|TRBD2
TGTGCCAGCAGCCAAGATTCTAGCGGGGTTTACAATGAGCAGTTCTTC
CASSQDSSGVYNEQFF
>TRBJ2-1|-|TRBV12-3/TRBV12-4|TRBD2
TGTGCCAGCACCGCCGGGACTAGCGGGGGGGCCGAGTTTGTCAATGAGCAGTTCTTC
CASTAGTSGGAEFVNEQFF
>TRBJ2-5|-|TRBV3-1|-
TGTGTCAGCACCAGAACGGGGCACGAAGAGACCCAGTACTTC
CVSTRTGHEETQYF
>TRBJ1-1|many|TRBV11-3|-
TGTGCCAGCAGCTACGAAGCCCTCCCGAACACTGAAGCTTTCTTT
CASSYEALPNTEAFF
>TRBJ2-5|many|TRBV3-1|TRBD2
TGTGCCAGCAGCCAAGACCGACTAGCGGGACTTAGGGAGACCCAGTACTTC
CASSQDRLAGLRETQYF
>TRBJ1-2|many|TRBV28|TRBD1
TGTGCCAGCAGTTTATCGCCTCAGGGGGCGGGGGGCTACACCTTC
CASSLSPQGAGGYTF
>TRBJ1-2|many|TRBV6-6|TRBD1
TGTGCCAGCAGTTACTCTCAGGGGGTCGGCTACACCTTC
CASSYSQGVGYTF
>TRBJ1-4|-|TRBV15|TRBD1
TGTGCCACCAGCAGAGATGTTAGGGGGCGCCATGAAAAACTGTTTTTT
CATSRDVRGRHEKLFF
>TRBJ1-2|many|TRBV27|-
TGTGCCAGCAGAGGACCCTTATCCGGGAGTGGCTACACCTTC
CASRGPLSGSGYTF
>TRBJ1-6|many|TRBV18|-
TGTGCCAGCTCACCGCAAACAAATAATTCACCCCTCCACTTT
CASSPQTNNSPLHF